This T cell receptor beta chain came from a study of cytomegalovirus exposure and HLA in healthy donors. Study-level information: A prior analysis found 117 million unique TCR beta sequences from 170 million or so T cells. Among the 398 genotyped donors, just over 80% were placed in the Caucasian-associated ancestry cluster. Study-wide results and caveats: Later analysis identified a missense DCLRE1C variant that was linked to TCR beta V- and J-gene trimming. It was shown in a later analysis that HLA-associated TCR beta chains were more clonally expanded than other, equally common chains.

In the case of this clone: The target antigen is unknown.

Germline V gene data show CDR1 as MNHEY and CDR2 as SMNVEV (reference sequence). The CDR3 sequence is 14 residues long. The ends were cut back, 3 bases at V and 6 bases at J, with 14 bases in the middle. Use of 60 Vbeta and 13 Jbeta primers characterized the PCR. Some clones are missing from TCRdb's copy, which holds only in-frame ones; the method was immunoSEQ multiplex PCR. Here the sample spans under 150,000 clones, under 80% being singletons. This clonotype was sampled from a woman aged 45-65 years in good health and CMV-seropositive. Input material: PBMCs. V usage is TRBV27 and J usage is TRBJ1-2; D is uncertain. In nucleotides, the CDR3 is TGTGCCAGCAGTTTTAGAGGGCTGAGCGATGGCTACACCTTC. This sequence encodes CASSFRGLSDGYTF.